The clone carrying this TCR beta chain was counted ten times or more. The identical CDR3 is also encoded by other nucleotide sequences in the sample. The data are from a study of blood T cell repertoires in COVID-19. Study in general: Samples taken during acute and convalescent COVID-19 were collected in the United States, Italy and Spain.

CDR3 length: 12 amino acids. Trimming took 0 bases from V and 7 from J, leaving 7 bases between them. The V gene's germline CDR1 is SGHDT and CDR2 YYEEEE. As originally analysed: Researchers report that nucleated cell counts were estimated from reference gene primer amplification. Assay used: immunoSEQ multiplex PCR; TCRdb lists only in-frame clones, some missing. V, J and clone size are taken as reported in that table, and D and trimming were inferred from the DNA itself. Of 190,000 or so clones listed, approximately 87% are singletons. The sequence derives from a young woman who had recovered from COVID-19. The J gene is TRBJ1-1, the V gene TRBV5-6, with D possibly being TRBD1 (5 bases). Material: peripheral blood. The CDR3 bases are TGTGCCAGCAGCTTGGTGCAGGGTGAAGCTTTCTTT. It encodes CASSLVQGEAFF.